This T cell receptor (beta chain) is drawn from a study of blood T cell repertoires in COVID-19. Study-level information: Sites across the United States, Italy and Spain contributed samples from acute and convalescent COVID-19.

In the study's own analysis: Amplifying reference gene primers gave estimates of nucleated cell counts. Some clones are missing from TCRdb's copy, which holds only in-frame ones; the method was immunoSEQ multiplex PCR. V and J calls and clone size are those listed in that table; D and trimming were worked out from the DNA. Here the sample spans approximately 130,000 clones, approximately 87% being singletons. This CDR3 region has 19 residues. Germline values: CDR1 SGHRS, CDR2 YFSETQ. V trimming: 4 bases; J trimming: 6 bases; junction bases outside the gene matches: 16. The sample was peripheral blood. The receptor's source is a man aged 55 to 69 with acute or convalescent COVID-19. The chain uses TRBV5-1 and TRBJ1-6, with 10 bases fitting TRBD1. This CDR3 is CASSASGTGAILGNSPLHF. DNA of the CDR3: TGCGCCAGCAGCGCGTCCGGGACAGGGGCAATACTCGGTAATTCACCCCTCCACTTT.